Given below is one T cell receptor beta chain in context. The data stem from a study of blood T cell repertoires in COVID-19. For the study at large: Material from acute and convalescent COVID-19 was sourced from the United States, Italy and Spain. Sample material is recorded as cDNA or gDNA derived from T cells, B-cell-depleted T cells, or PBMCs.

Per the study methods: Nucleated cell counts were estimated from reference gene primer amplification. Sequencing used immunoSEQ multiplex PCR; TCRdb keeps in-frame clones, though not all of them. V and J calls and clone size are those listed in that table; D and trimming were worked out from the DNA. The table records some 240,000 clones, roughly four fifths of them present only once. This CDR3 spans 12 amino acids. The germline V gene has CDR1 MNHEY and CDR2 SMNVEV (reference sequence). The V end was cut by 2 bases, the J end by 6 bases, with 8 bases between. This sequence joins TRBV27 and TRBJ2-7; a weak D match, TRBD1 (5 bases). The clonotype originates from a woman aged 55 to 70 with active or convalescent COVID-19. What was sequenced was peripheral blood. CDR3 sequence reads: CASSLVGREQYF. The CDR3 bases are TGTGCCAGCAGTTTAGTGGGGCGCGAGCAGTACTTC.